The present TCR beta chain was sequenced within a study of monozygotic twins with inflammatory bowel disease. Template switching incorporated UMIs with a 6-nucleotide sample barcode. TCRdb re-called the 5' RACE reads and shows each CDR3 protein once, DNA omitted. The sample totals under 150,000 distinct CDR3 sequences. CDR3 length equals 14 residues. The study, taken as a whole, reports: With inverse Simpson as the measure, TCRbeta diversity was lower in IBD patients than in healthy co-twins. Perhaps reflecting limited power, concordant and discordant twins did not differ in repertoire similarity. Clonotype overlap with others was lower in IBD patients than in healthy twins, a difference that was greatest with disease activity.

With respect to this clonotype: Its antigen is unidentified.

The TCR sequence derives from a human donor with ulcerative colitis or Crohn's disease, or a healthy co-twin of an affected twin (not recorded which). Input material: blood. This chain links TRBV12-3 or TRBV12-4 with TRBJ1-2; TCRdb's D call, TRBD1, is unchecked because there is no DNA. CDR3 protein: CASSLVTGAYGYTF.